This T cell receptor beta chain was captured in a study of identical twins. The CDR3 consists of 16 residues. V lost 4 bases, J lost 2 bases, and 16 bases lay in between. The V gene's germline CDR1 is SGHRS and CDR2 YFSETQ. Template switching, a step in the protocol, added a universal primer site, and cDNA carried unique molecular identifiers. TCRdb ran MiXCR on the 5' RACE reads and lists one entry per CDR3 protein. The sample holds 500,000 or so distinct CDR3 sequences; under 25% are singletons and the top ten take approximately 0.95%. Of note for this clonotype: What it binds is not known.

Study results and limitations: Insertions ran lower in abundant cord blood beta clonotypes, though not in memory repertoires. Invariant populations such as MAIT and iNKT cells could partly muddle zero-insertion analyses.

These data were likewise used in another study, on T cells expressing NK-cell markers. That investigation notes: These same clonotypes (in a few donors) also led the CD3+CD56-NKG2C+ fraction.

J is TRBJ2-4 and V is TRBV5-1; D could derive from TRBD1 or TRBD2 (6 bases each). The TCR sequence derives from a woman younger than 30 in good health. Material: CD4+ T cells sorted from blood. The CDR3 loop is CASSPRWGATKNIQYF. Written as DNA, the CDR3 is TGCGCCAGCAGCCCTAGATGGGGGGCGACCAAAAACATTCAGTACTTC.